The 24 T cell receptor beta chains presented below share a single source sample, sequenced in a study of T cell responses to AZD1222 COVID-19 vaccine. Profiling relied on immunoSEQ multiplex PCR, and the TCRdb table lists in-frame clones only, not all of them. The repertoire has 95,000 to 150,000 clones, 85% to 95% of them found once; the top ten carry more than 4.5%. The sample was peripheral blood, taken 28 days after the second AZD1222 dose. The source of these receptors is an adult who received the AZD1222 COVID-19 vaccine.

The chain has TRBV9 and TRBJ1-3; D call uncertain. The germline V gene has CDR1 SGDLS and CDR2 YYNGEE. Trimming cost V 2 bases and J 0 bases, with 12 bases left between them. CDR3 length: 16 amino acids. CDR3 nucleotide sequence: TGTGCCAGCAGCGTCACGACGGGGTACTCTGGAAACACCATATATTTT. It translates to CASSVTTGYSGNTIYF.

The genes are TRBV3-1 (or the pseudogene TRBV3-2) and TRBJ1-2, with a weak D call TRBD1 (5 bases). The CDR3 has 14 amino acids. CDR1 is LGHDT, CDR2 YNNKEL, per germline (reference sequence). Trimming took 4 bases from V and 4 from J, leaving 13 bases between them. The CDR3 DNA sequence: TGTGCCAGCAGCCGATCTGACAGAATCTATGGCTACACCTTC. This sequence encodes CASSRSDRIYGYTF.

With respect to this clone: This sample also contains other DNA sequences that code for the same CDR3. The chain recombines TRBV18 with TRBJ1-6, with D hard to call. Germline CDR1 and CDR2: KGHSH and LQKENI. V lost 3 bases and J lost 6, with 6 bases in between. The length of the CDR3 is 13 residues. The CDR3 sequence is CASSPGGNSPLHF. The DNA for the CDR3 is TGTGCCAGCTCACCGGGTGGTAATTCACCCCTCCACTTT.

This sequence joins TRBV5-8 and TRBJ2-2; TRBD1 is a possible D gene (6 bases). The CDR3 covers 15 residues. Per the germline V gene, CDR1 is SGHTS and CDR2 is YDEGEE. V was shortened by 2 bases and J by 0 bases, with 8 bases between the two germline ends. CDR3 coding DNA: TGTGCCAGCAGCTTCCGGACAGCGAACACCGGGGAGCTGTTTTTT. Protein: CASSFRTANTGELFF.

The chain recombines TRBV29-1 with TRBJ2-3; 11 positions match TRBD1. This CDR3 is 15 amino acids long. Trimming took 7 bases from V and 2 from J; bases not matched to a gene: 8. CDR1 is SQVTM and CDR2 is ANQGSEA in the germline V gene. The CDR3 spells CSATADRGHTDTQYF. In DNA form, the CDR3 reads TGCAGCGCTACTGCGGACAGGGGGCACACAGATACGCAGTATTTT.

J is TRBJ2-3 and V is TRBV6-5; 8 nucleotides match TRBD2. The CDR3 has 14 residues. J gave up 1 base and V 5 bases, and 2 bases lay outside the gene matches. CDR1 is MNHEY, CDR2 SVGAGI, per germline. The DNA for the CDR3 is TGTGCCAGCAGTCTACTAGCGGGCACAGATACGCAGTATTTT. It encodes CASSLLAGTDTQYF.

This rearrangement joins TRBV7-2 to TRBJ1-2; no reliable D call. CDR1 and CDR2 (germline): SGHTA, FQGNSA. The CDR3 contains 11 residues. Trimming took off 1 base at V and 13 bases at J, with 10 bases between the two ends. The chain's CDR3 is CASSLVSSGTF. CDR3 in DNA: TGTGCCAGCAGCTTAGTTAGCAGCGGCACCTTC.

This clone was recorded a few times. The chain links TRBV27 to TRBJ2-7, with 9 bases identical to TRBD2. CDR1 is MNHEY, CDR2 SMNVEV, per germline (reference sequence). This CDR3 contains 14 residues. J was trimmed by 4 bases and V by 3 bases; bases with no gene match: 4. The CDR3 region is CASSFAGGQYEQYF. For the CDR3, the DNA is TGTGCCAGCAGTTTCGCGGGAGGGCAATACGAGCAGTACTTC.

The chain combines TRBV15 with TRBJ1-4; D might be TRBD1 (5 bases). CDR1 and CDR2 from the germline V gene are LNHNV and YYDKDF (reference sequence). The V end lost 1 base, the J end lost 5 bases, and 14 bases lay between the germline ends. The CDR3 loop spans 16 amino acids. This chain's CDR3 is CATSRVYRTGNEKLFF. The CDR3 DNA sequence: TGTGCCACCAGCAGAGTCTACAGGACGGGAAATGAAAAACTGTTTTTT. Full variable domain (missing parts from reference TRBV15 and TRBJ1-4): DAMVIQNPRYQVTQFGKPVTLSCSQTLNHNVMYWYQQKSSQAPKLLFHYYDKDFNNEADTPDNFQSRRPNTSFCFLDIRSPGLGDTAMYLCATSRVYRTGNEKLFFGSGTQLSVL.

The chain has TRBV6-2 or TRBV6-3 and TRBJ2-7; 8 bases are shared with TRBD2. Germline trimming cut 4 bases from V and 5 bases from J; bases unmatched to any gene: 10. Germline V gene data show CDR1 as MNHEY and CDR2 as SVGEGT. The CDR3 contains 15 residues. Here the CDR3 DNA reads TGTGCCAGCAGTTTCACTAGCGGCGACTTGAACGAGCAGTACTTC. Its protein product is CASSFTSGDLNEQYF.

This chain joins TRBV6-5 and TRBJ2-1, with 7 positions matching TRBD2. Unmatched junction bases numbered 8, after V lost 6 bases and J lost 12 bases. CDR3 length equals 12 residues. CDR1 and CDR2 from the germline V gene are MNHEY and SVGAGI. The CDR3 nucleotides are TGTGCCAGCAGCCACGTACGCGGGAGGCAGTTCTTC. As protein: CASSHVRGRQFF.

A remark on this clone: A read error may produce the germline difference seen at one junction end. The CDR3 DNA reads TGTGCTAGCAGCCGAAAGGCCAGGGCTAACACTGAAGCTTTCTTT. Translation gives CASSRKARANTEAFF. V usage is TRBV7-7 and J usage is TRBJ1-1; possibly TRBD1 for D (5 bases). CDR1 and CDR2 (germline): SSHAT, FNYEAQ (reference sequence). This CDR3 has 15 residues.

The chain couples TRBV29-1 to TRBJ1-4; the D gene is possibly TRBD1 (5 bases). CDR1 is SQVTM, CDR2 ANQGSEA, per germline. This CDR3 is 13 amino acids long. V was shortened by 8 bases and J by 8 bases, with 18 bases between the two germline ends. The CDR3 protein is CSSLSRGNEKLFF. The CDR3 DNA reads as TGCAGCTCCCTCAGTCGGGGGAACGAAAAACTGTTTTTT.

V gene TRBV3-1 (or the pseudogene TRBV3-2) combines with J gene TRBJ1-6, with D unclear. Deletions cut 3 bases from V and 6 bases from J, with 9 bases between. The CDR3 loop spans 14 amino acids. The germline CDR1 and CDR2 sequences are LGHDT and YNNKEL (reference sequence). The DNA of the CDR3 is TGTGCCAGCAGCCATCAGATTCCTAATTCACCCCTCCACTTT. Translated: CASSHQIPNSPLHF.

J is TRBJ2-1 and V is TRBV15; D gene ambiguous. V shed 2 bases and J shed 0 bases, with 11 bases lying between them. The CDR3 contains 16 residues. The V gene's germline CDR1 is LNHNV and CDR2 YYDKDF (reference sequence). The CDR3 protein is CATSRSGPNSYNEQFF. CDR3 coding DNA: TGTGCCACCAGCAGATCCGGTCCCAACTCCTACAATGAGCAGTTCTTC.

The genes are TRBV6-5 and TRBJ2-5; perhaps TRBD1 as D (5 bases). The CDR3 is made up of 11 amino acids. With 8 bases removed from V and 11 bases from J, the gap between germline ends came to 15 bases. Germline CDR1 MNHEY, CDR2 SVGAGI. The chain's CDR3 is CASSHGQGQYF. CDR3 DNA: TGTGCCAGCTCTCACGGGCAGGGTCAGTACTTC.

The CDR3 here is CASSYDGSRGETQYF. The CDR3 DNA is TGTGCCAGCAGTTACGATGGCTCCCGGGGAGAGACCCAGTACTTC. J is TRBJ2-5 and V is TRBV6-6; tentatively, D is TRBD2 (5 bases). The ends were cut back, 2 bases at V and 4 bases at J, with 14 bases in the middle. This CDR3 is built from 15 residues. Looked up from germline, CDR1 is MNHNY and CDR2 is SVGAGI (reference sequence).

The chain carries TRBV9 and TRBJ2-2, with D unclear. This CDR3 has 16 residues. Germline assignment: CDR1 SGDLS and CDR2 YYNGEE. The ends were cut back, 0 bases at V and 3 bases at J, with 12 bases in the middle. This CDR3 is CASSVGVEIYTGELFF. In DNA, the CDR3 is TGTGCCAGCAGCGTAGGGGTCGAAATCTACACCGGGGAGCTGTTTTTT.

The V call is TRBV6-5, the J call TRBJ2-1, with 13 bases identical to TRBD2. The CDR3 sequence is 15 residues long. The germline gives CDR1 MNHEY, CDR2 SVGAGI. The V gene end was trimmed by 6 bases and the J gene end by 7 bases; junction bases not matched to a gene: 6. The CDR3 DNA reads TGTGCCAGCAGGCCAACTAGCGGGGGGGCAAATGAGCAGTTCTTC. Translation gives CASRPTSGGANEQFF.

Regarding this clone: Other DNA sequences of this sample code for an identical CDR3. This chain connects TRBV7-6 to TRBJ2-1; TRBD2 aligns across 11 bases. V trimming: 1 base; J trimming: 4 bases; junction bases outside the gene matches: 0. This CDR3 has 15 amino acids. Germline-derived CDR1 and CDR2 are SGHVS and FNYEAQ. As DNA, the CDR3 is TGTGCCAGCAGCTTAGTAGCGGGGGGGTACAATGAGCAGTTCTTC. This gives the protein CASSLVAGGYNEQFF.

The rearrangement joins TRBV4-1 to TRBJ1-2; possibly TRBD1 for D (5 bases). V was pared by 2 bases and J by 8 bases, with 12 bases between. Germline CDR1 reads MGHRA; CDR2 reads YSYEKL. CDR3 length: 13 amino acids. The DNA of the CDR3 is TGCGCCAGCAGCCAACGGGGCCTCTGGGGCTACACCTTC. This sequence encodes CASSQRGLWGYTF.

A single count supports this clone. The gene calls are TRBV5-8 and TRBJ1-6, with a possible D match to TRBD1 (5 bases). Trimming took 2 bases from V and 6 from J, leaving 9 bases between them. The CDR3 has 14 amino acids. CDR1 is SGHTS, CDR2 YDEGEE, per germline. The CDR3 here is CASSLDQGNSPLHF. The CDR3, as DNA: TGTGCCAGCAGCTTAGACCAGGGTAATTCACCCCTCCACTTT.

This chain links TRBV10-3 with TRBJ2-3; TRBD2 agrees at 7 bases. Trimming removed 4 bases from V and 7 bases from J; junction bases left unmatched: 5. The CDR3 is 13 residues long. Germline V gene lookup returns CDR1 ENHRY and CDR2 SYGVKD. For the CDR3, the DNA is TGTGCCATCAGTGGGGCGGGAGTAAATACGCAGTATTTT. Its protein is CAISGAGVNTQYF.

DNA of the CDR3: TGCGCCAGCAGCTTTACGACAGGGACTGGAAACACCATATATTTT. Its translation: CASSFTTGTGNTIYF. The V gene is TRBV5-1, the J gene TRBJ1-3; 7 positions match TRBD1. Germline V gives CDR1 SGHRS, CDR2 YFSETQ. V shed 2 bases, J shed 2 bases, and the junction held 4 bases outside the gene matches. The CDR3 has 15 amino acids. Using reference TRBV5-1 and TRBJ1-3 for the parts outside the CDR3, the full variable domain is KAGVTQTPRYLIKTRGQQVTLSCSPISGHRSVSWYQQTPGQGLQFLFEYFSETQRNKGNFPGRFSGRQFSNSRSEMNVSTLELGDSALYLCASSFTTGTGNTIYFGEGSWLTVV.